Below, 29 T cell receptor beta chains from the same sample are listed, as sequenced in a study of cytomegalovirus exposure and HLA in healthy donors. The table came from immunoSEQ multiplex PCR; TCRdb's copy has only in-frame clones and leaves some out. The sample lists more than 300,000 clones; 86% were seen once. The sequencing input was PBMCs. The receptor set was obtained from a woman aged 18-29 years in good health and CMV-seronegative.

DNA of the CDR3: TGTGCCAGCAGTTACGACAGTTCAATGGCCGGGGAGCTGTTTTTT. Protein sequence: CASSYDSSMAGELFF. V gene TRBV6-5 combines with J gene TRBJ2-2, with D possibly matching TRBD1 (5 bases). The CDR3 is 15 amino acids. V shed 2 bases and J shed 6 bases, with 13 bases lying between them. Germline CDR1 MNHEY, CDR2 SVGAGI.

This clone has just a few counts. This rearrangement joins TRBV20-1 to TRBJ1-1, with D hard to call. Trimming pared 6 bases from V and 4 bases from J, leaving 6 bases between. This CDR3 is built from 10 residues. Germline V gene lookup returns CDR1 DFQATT and CDR2 SNEGSKA (reference sequence). As DNA, the CDR3 is TGCAGTGCCCCGGGCACTGAAGCTTTCTTT. Protein product: CSAPGTEAFF.

J is TRBJ1-1 and V is TRBV5-6; TRBD1 is a possible D gene (5 bases). Germline V gives CDR1 SGHDT, CDR2 YYEEEE. The CDR3 consists of 15 residues. V gave up 5 bases and J gave up 1 base, with 15 bases separating them. The CDR3 nucleotides are TGTGCCAGCAGATACCGACAGCGATCGAACACTGAAGCTTTCTTT. Amino acid sequence: CASRYRQRSNTEAFF.

V usage is TRBV19 and J usage is TRBJ2-7; 12 nucleotides match TRBD1. CDR3 length equals 14 residues. V lost 6 bases, J lost 7 bases, and 7 bases stayed unmatched. CDR1 LNHDA and CDR2 SQIVND come from the germline V gene (reference sequence). CDR3 region: CASSPGQGAREQYF. The CDR3 DNA is TGTGCCAGTAGCCCGGGACAGGGGGCTCGGGAGCAGTACTTC. Drawing the rest from reference TRBV19 and TRBJ2-7, the complete variable domain is DGGITQSPKYLFRKEGQNVTLSCEQNLNHDAMYWYRQDPGQGLRLIYYSQIVNDFQKGDIAEGYSVSREKKESFPLTVTSAQKNPTAFYLCASSPGQGAREQYFGPGTRLTVT.

The V and J genes are TRBV30 and TRBJ1-1; no firm D call. The CDR3 length is 11 residues. The germline V and J ends were trimmed by 3 bases and 8 bases, with 10 bases remaining between them. Germline V gene data show CDR1 as GTSNPN and CDR2 as SVGIG (reference sequence). The CDR3 nucleotides read TGTGCCTGGAGCACCCACCGGGAAGCTTTCTTT. It translates to CAWSTHREAFF. Full variable domain (outside the CDR3, taken from reference TRBV30 and TRBJ1-1): SQTIHQWPATLVQPVGSPLSLECTVEGTSNPNLYWYRQAAGRGLQLLFYSVGIGQISSEVPQNLSASRPQDRQFILSSKKLLLSDSGFYLCAWSTHREAFFGQGTRLTVV.

J is TRBJ1-6 and V is TRBV28; D is perhaps TRBD1 (6 bases). CDR1 is MDHEN, CDR2 SYDVKM, per germline. With 7 bases removed from V and 0 bases from J, the gap between germline ends came to 10 bases. The CDR3 length is 15 residues. The chain's CDR3 is CASMGGASYNSPLHF. In DNA form, the CDR3 reads TGTGCCAGCATGGGGGGGGCCTCCTATAATTCACCCCTCCACTTT.

V and J are TRBV28 and TRBJ1-5; D gene unclear. The CDR3 is made up of 18 amino acids. V lost 4 bases to trimming and J lost 0 bases, with 19 bases between them. Germline V lookup: CDR1 MDHEN, CDR2 SYDVKM. CDR3 DNA sequence: TGTGCCAGCAGTTCCCCTGCCGAGAACTATAATAGCAATCAGCCCCAGCATTTT. This gives the protein CASSSPAENYNSNQPQHF. Variable domain in full (rest from reference TRBV28 and TRBJ1-5): DVKVTQSSRYLVKRTGEKVFLECVQDMDHENMFWYRQDPGLGLRLIYFSYDVKMKEKGDIPEGYSVSREKKERFSLILESASTNQTSMYLCASSSPAENYNSNQPQHFGDGTRLSIL.

The chain links TRBV13 to TRBJ2-5; 12 nucleotides align to TRBD2. Trimming removed 3 bases from V and 5 bases from J; junction bases left unmatched: 4. CDR1 and CDR2 (germline): PRHDT, FYEKMQ (reference sequence). The CDR3 sequence is 15 residues long. This CDR3 is CASSFTSGGMETQYF. The CDR3 region has the DNA TGTGCCAGCAGCTTCACTAGCGGGGGGATGGAGACCCAGTACTTC.

This chain's CDR3 is CASSLARGSNYGYTF. CDR3 DNA sequence: TGTGCCAGCAGCTTGGCGAGGGGGTCGAACTATGGCTACACCTTC. The V gene is TRBV5-4, the J gene TRBJ1-2; D may be TRBD1 (6 bases). Trimming pared 0 bases from V and 2 bases from J, leaving 11 bases between. Germline assignment: CDR1 SGHNT and CDR2 YYREEE (reference sequence). This CDR3 has 15 residues.

The chain couples TRBV27 to TRBJ2-3, with D perhaps TRBD1 (6 bases). V shed 3 bases and J shed 6 bases, with 13 bases lying between them. The germline V gene has CDR1 MNHEY and CDR2 SMNVEV (reference sequence). CDR3 length: 14 amino acids. The CDR3 here is CASSFQGSGDTQYF. As DNA, the CDR3 is TGTGCCAGCAGTTTCCAGGGGAGTGGGGATACGCAGTATTTT.

The chain uses TRBV7-9 and TRBJ1-2; D call uncertain. Germline V lookup: CDR1 SEHNR, CDR2 FQNEAQ (reference sequence). V lost 0 bases and J lost 7, with 12 bases in between. CDR3 length: 14 residues. CDR3 loop: CASSLAAGLGGYTF. CDR3 in DNA: TGTGCCAGCAGCTTAGCCGCCGGACTAGGTGGCTACACCTTC.

The chain employs TRBV6-5 and TRBJ2-7, with TRBD1 matching over 11 bases. CDR1 and CDR2 from the germline V gene are MNHEY and SVGAGI. The ends lost 2 bases at V and 1 base at J; junction bases unmatched: 4. The CDR3 consists of 16 residues. CDR3 amino acids: CASSYTGQGASYEQYF. The CDR3 bases are TGTGCCAGCAGTTACACCGGACAGGGGGCTTCCTACGAGCAGTACTTC.

The chain uses TRBV6-6 and TRBJ2-7; a weak D match, TRBD2 (6 bases). This CDR3 region has 16 residues. Germline V gives CDR1 MNHNY, CDR2 SVGAGI (reference sequence). V lost 4 bases, J lost 2 bases, and 18 bases lay in between. Here the CDR3 reads CASSSLTSKEAYEQYF. In nucleotides, the CDR3 is TGTGCCAGCAGTTCCCTTACTAGCAAAGAGGCCTACGAGCAGTACTTC.

CDR3 in amino acids: CASRTDANYGYTF. The CDR3, as DNA: TGTGCCAGCCGGACTGATGCTAACTATGGCTACACCTTC. This chain uses TRBV2 with TRBJ1-2; no definite D call. The germline V and J ends were trimmed by 8 bases and 0 bases, with 10 bases remaining between them. Germline lookup yields CDR1 SNHLY and CDR2 FYNNEI. The CDR3 sequence is 13 residues long.

The chain carries TRBV7-2 and TRBJ1-1; D possibly corresponds to TRBD1 (5 bases). Deletions cut 2 bases from V and 7 bases from J, with 17 bases between. There are 15 residues in the CDR3. Germline V gene data show CDR1 as SGHTA and CDR2 as FQGNSA. The CDR3 sequence: CASSLWELGRGEAFF. The CDR3 DNA is TGTGCCAGCAGCTTATGGGAATTGGGGCGGGGTGAAGCTTTCTTT.

V is TRBV15 and J is TRBJ1-1; 8 positions agree with TRBD1. V was clipped by 0 bases and J by 1 base; unmatched bases: 7. CDR3 length equals 17 residues. The germline CDR1 and CDR2 sequences are LNHNV and YYDKDF (reference sequence). The CDR3 bases are TGTGCCACCAGCAGAGATGGACAGGGCCGTAGGAACACTGAAGCTTTCTTT. Translating gives CATSRDGQGRRNTEAFF.

The V and J genes are TRBV11-3 and TRBJ2-1; TRBD1 agrees at 7 bases. V trimming: 1 base; J trimming: 5 bases; junction bases outside the gene matches: 8. The CDR3 runs 16 residues. CDR1 is SGHNT, CDR2 YENEEA, per germline. CDR3 nucleotides: TGTGCCAGCAGCTTAGGGGAGACAGGGAAGGACAATGAGCAGTTCTTC. It codes for CASSLGETGKDNEQFF.

The chain joins TRBV4-1 to TRBJ2-1; 7 nucleotides agree with TRBD2. This CDR3 has 18 residues. Per the germline V gene, CDR1 is MGHRA and CDR2 is YSYEKL. V was pared by 3 bases and J by 8 bases, with 19 bases of the junction left unmatched. The CDR3 DNA reads TGCGCCAGCAGCCAGACGCCAGATTTCCGACTAGCCTTCGATGAGCAGTTCTTC. This translates into CASSQTPDFRLAFDEQFF.

This chain uses TRBV30 with TRBJ1-6, with 8 bases lining up with TRBD1. The trim removed 0 bases at V and 9 bases at J, leaving 7 bases unmatched. The germline V gene encodes CDR1 GTSNPN and CDR2 SVGIG (reference sequence). The length of the CDR3 is 15 residues. The CDR3 reads CAWSVLGQGGSPLHF. In DNA, the CDR3 is TGTGCCTGGAGTGTATTAGGACAGGGAGGTTCACCCCTCCACTTT.

V gene TRBV2 combines with J gene TRBJ2-1, with TRBD2 matching over 8 bases. CDR3 size: 17 residues. Germline V gene lookup returns CDR1 SNHLY and CDR2 FYNNEI. J was trimmed by 6 bases and V by 2 bases; bases with no gene match: 12. The CDR3 sequence is CASSERSGLGSFNEQFF. The CDR3 nucleotides are TGTGCCAGCAGTGAACGGTCGGGACTAGGGAGTTTCAATGAGCAGTTCTTC.

This clone occurred a few times. The V and J genes are TRBV7-8 and TRBJ1-2; 8 nucleotides align to TRBD1. Trimming took 5 bases from V and 2 from J; bases not matched to a gene: 7. Per germline, CDR1 SGHVS and CDR2 FQNEAQ. CDR3 length: 15 residues. CDR3 residues: CASSADRGVNYGYTF. As DNA, the CDR3 is TGTGCCAGCAGCGCCGACAGGGGAGTCAACTATGGCTACACCTTC.

The chain joins TRBV2 to TRBJ1-3; D is possibly TRBD1 (5 bases). CDR3 size: 13 residues. Trimming pared 7 bases from V and 2 bases from J, leaving 9 bases between. Per germline, CDR1 SNHLY and CDR2 FYNNEI. The CDR3 here is CASKTEAGNTIYF. CDR3 DNA sequence: TGTGCCAGCAAGACAGAAGCTGGAAACACCATATATTTT.

CDR3: CASSSLARGPTHEQYF. DNA of the CDR3: TGTGCCAGCAGCTCCCTCGCGCGGGGCCCCACCCACGAGCAGTACTTC. The rearrangement uses TRBV7-9 and TRBJ2-7; a weak D match, TRBD2 (6 bases). The germline V gene has CDR1 SEHNR and CDR2 FQNEAQ (reference sequence). This CDR3 contains 16 residues. Deletions cut 4 bases from V and 5 bases from J, with 21 bases between.

The chain couples TRBV30 to TRBJ1-2, with D possibly matching TRBD1 (5 bases). CDR1 and CDR2 from the germline V gene are GTSNPN and SVGIG (reference sequence). With 7 bases removed from V and 4 bases from J, the gap between germline ends came to 28 bases. The CDR3 totals 17 residues. The CDR3 DNA reads TGTGCCTCCTCATCCCGCTGGGGGGAGTCAAAAAGCTATGGCTACACCTTC. Translation gives CASSSRWGESKSYGYTF.

The rearrangement links TRBV28 to TRBJ2-1; 14 bases align to TRBD2. CDR1 and CDR2 from the germline V gene are MDHEN and SYDVKM. V was pared by 6 bases and J by 10 bases, with 5 bases of the junction left unmatched. The CDR3 is 14 amino acids. The CDR3 protein is CASRTSGRAREQFF. CDR3 sequence (DNA): TGTGCCAGCAGGACTAGCGGGAGGGCGAGAGAGCAGTTCTTC.

This chain joins TRBV6-1 and TRBJ2-1; the match to TRBD1 covers 7 bases. CDR1 is MNHNS, CDR2 SASEGT, per germline. Germline trimming cut 4 bases from V and 8 bases from J; bases unmatched to any gene: 5. The CDR3 runs to 13 residues. CDR3 amino acids: CASSGQGYDEQFF. CDR3 DNA sequence: TGTGCCAGCAGTGGACAGGGTTACGATGAGCAGTTCTTC.

The chain carries TRBV5-5 and TRBJ2-7; a possible D gene is TRBD2 (5 bases). The CDR3 has 16 residues. The ends were cut back, 6 bases at V and 6 bases at J, with 25 bases in the middle. Per germline, CDR1 SGHKS and CDR2 YYEKEE (reference sequence). This CDR3 is CASTSLGSPGRGEQYF. The CDR3 region has the DNA TGTGCCAGCACCAGTTTAGGAAGTCCGGGCCGGGGCGAGCAGTACTTC.

This clone was picked up a small number of times. The identical CDR3 is also encoded by other nucleotide sequences in the sample. J is TRBJ2-7 and V is TRBV4-1; a weak D match, TRBD2 (5 bases). The germline V gene encodes CDR1 MGHRA and CDR2 YSYEKL. This CDR3 has 13 residues. V was cut by 0 bases and J by 3 bases, with 6 bases left in between. The CDR3 here is CASSQDRGYEQYF. Written as DNA, the CDR3 is TGCGCCAGCAGCCAAGATCGGGGCTACGAGCAGTACTTC.

The genes are TRBV10-1 and TRBJ2-2, with 10 positions matching TRBD1. The V gene's germline CDR1 is WNHNN and CDR2 SYGVQD (reference sequence). V shed 4 bases and J 7 bases; nucleotides not matched to a gene: 3. CDR3 length: 14 amino acids. CDR3 nucleotide sequence: TGCGCCAGCAGTGGACAGGGGGCAGGCGGGGAGCTGTTTTTT. This sequence encodes CASSGQGAGGELFF.